Below are 23 T cell receptor beta chains sequenced from a single sample in a study of blood T cell repertoires in COVID-19. TCRdb's table, derived via immunoSEQ multiplex PCR, lists solely in-frame clones and lacks some. The sample holds around 150,000 clones, roughly nine tenths seen once. The specimen sequenced was peripheral blood. The receptors come from a woman aged 60-70 years with active COVID-19.

The V and J genes are TRBV4-3 and TRBJ1-2; TRBD1 agrees at 8 bases. Germline V gene lookup returns CDR1 LGHNA and CDR2 YSLEER. The CDR3 totals 15 residues. Trimming removed 7 bases from V and 4 bases from J; junction bases left unmatched: 11. Written as DNA, the CDR3 is TGCGCCAGCACAGCTTCCACAGGGGGACCCTATGGCTACACCTTC. This encodes CASTASTGGPYGYTF.

J is TRBJ1-5 and V is TRBV20-1; no reliable D call. The CDR3 spans 13 residues. CDR1 and CDR2 (germline): DFQATT, SNEGSKA (reference sequence). V lost 3 bases to trimming and J lost 7 bases, with 13 bases between them. The CDR3 loop reads CSASLGVGQPQHF. The CDR3, as DNA: TGCAGTGCTAGTCTGGGAGTGGGGCAGCCCCAGCATTTT.

This chain connects TRBV28 to TRBJ1-5; TRBD1 agrees at 7 bases. This CDR3 has 18 residues. V lost 4 bases and J lost 3; bases outside the gene matches: 15. CDR1 is MDHEN, CDR2 SYDVKM, per germline. CDR3 protein: CASSWDSESRYYNQPQHF. The CDR3, as DNA: TGTGCCAGCAGTTGGGACAGCGAAAGCCGTTACTACAATCAGCCCCAGCATTTT.

The chain is built from TRBV7-9 and TRBJ2-7, with 8 nucleotides matching TRBD1. Germline CDR1 is SEHNR and CDR2 is FQNEAQ (reference sequence). The V gene end was trimmed by 7 bases and the J gene end by 4 bases; junction bases not matched to a gene: 9. There are 14 residues in the CDR3. In DNA form, the CDR3 reads TGTGCCAGCACCCCGGACAGGGCAGGGTACGAGCAGTACTTC. As protein: CASTPDRAGYEQYF.

The CDR3: CASRTGLVTGELFF. CDR3 DNA sequence: TGTGCCAGCAGAACCGGACTAGTCACCGGGGAGCTGTTTTTT. The V call is TRBV6-5, the J call TRBJ2-2; 7 bases map to TRBD2. Germline loops: CDR1 MNHEY, CDR2 SVGAGI. J was trimmed by 4 bases and V by 6 bases; bases with no gene match: 5. This CDR3 has 14 amino acids.

The chain couples TRBV6-2 or TRBV6-3 to TRBJ2-1; 11 nucleotides agree with TRBD2. The V and J ends lost 6 bases and 6 bases, in that order; junction bases with no gene match: 7. CDR1 is MNHEY, CDR2 SVGEGT, per germline. This CDR3 has 15 amino acids. The chain's CDR3 is CASSLLAGVSNEQFF. For the CDR3, the DNA is TGTGCCAGCAGCCTACTAGCGGGAGTGTCCAATGAGCAGTTCTTC.

The chain links TRBV6-5 to TRBJ2-1; 8 positions match TRBD2. The CDR3 loop spans 13 amino acids. The V gene's germline CDR1 is MNHEY and CDR2 SVGAGI. J gave up 10 bases and V 6 bases, and 8 bases lay outside the gene matches. The CDR3 DNA reads TGTGCCAGCAGACAAAGCGGGAGAGGAGAGCAGTTCTTC. Its protein product is CASRQSGRGEQFF.

The genes are TRBV2 and TRBJ2-7, with TRBD2 matching over 8 bases. Germline V gene data show CDR1 as SNHLY and CDR2 as FYNNEI. The CDR3 consists of 17 residues. V dropped 4 bases and J dropped 5; count of bases not matched to a gene: 16. The CDR3 here is CASSAGGTYLTVDEQYF. In nucleotides, the CDR3 is TGTGCCAGCAGTGCGGGGGGGACTTACTTAACGGTCGACGAGCAGTACTTC.

Note on this clone: This sample also contains other DNA sequences that code for the same CDR3. The V and J genes are TRBV5-1 and TRBJ2-7; no clear D. With 0 bases removed from V and 0 bases from J, the gap between germline ends came to 4 bases. The germline V gene has CDR1 SGHRS and CDR2 YFSETQ. The CDR3 sequence is 13 residues long. The CDR3 DNA is TGCGCCAGCAGCTTGGGTAGCTCCTACGAGCAGTACTTC. Its translation is CASSLGSSYEQYF. The whole variable domain, filled in from reference TRBV5-1 and TRBJ2-7, reads KAGVTQTPRYLIKTRGQQVTLSCSPISGHRSVSWYQQTPGQGLQFLFEYFSETQRNKGNFPGRFSGRQFSNSRSEMNVSTLELGDSALYLCASSLGSSYEQYFGPGTRLTVT.

The V call is TRBV5-8, the J call TRBJ1-2; tentative D call: TRBD1 (6 bases). CDR1 and CDR2 (germline): SGHTS, YDEGEE. The germline V and J ends were trimmed by 0 bases and 4 bases, with 10 bases remaining between them. The CDR3 length is 14 residues. The CDR3 is CASSLGTAFYGYTF. The CDR3 DNA is TGTGCCAGCAGCTTGGGGACAGCGTTCTATGGCTACACCTTC.

In regard to this clone: At one boundary the junction diverges from the germline segment, which might be a read error. The chain's CDR3 is CASSFRLASDTQYF. In DNA, the CDR3 is TGTGCTAGCAGCTTTCGACTAGCGTCAGATACGCAGTATTTT. The rearrangement uses TRBV7-7 and TRBJ2-3, with 8 nucleotides matching TRBD2. Looked up from germline, CDR1 is SSHAT and CDR2 is FNYEAQ (reference sequence). The CDR3 totals 14 residues.

This clone was detected only once. The chain carries TRBV28 and TRBJ2-2; 8 nucleotides align to TRBD1. The CDR3 contains 16 residues. The trim removed 2 bases at V and 5 bases at J, leaving 7 bases unmatched. Germline CDR1 MDHEN, CDR2 SYDVKM. The CDR3 DNA follows: TGTGCCAGCAGTTTACCTGGACAGGGTTGGACCGGGGAGCTGTTTTTT. It yields the protein CASSLPGQGWTGELFF.

This sequence joins TRBV12-3 or TRBV12-4 and TRBJ2-2; 8 nucleotides agree with TRBD2. This CDR3 contains 13 residues. V was clipped by 8 bases and J by 6 bases; unmatched bases: 5. CDR3: CASRAGAPGELFF. DNA for the CDR3: TGTGCCAGCCGAGCGGGAGCCCCCGGGGAGCTGTTTTTT.

This rearrangement joins TRBV4-2 to TRBJ2-5; 7 bases fit TRBD2. The V and J ends lost 2 bases and 4 bases, in that order; junction bases with no gene match: 16. This CDR3 has 18 amino acids. Per the germline V gene, CDR1 is LGHNA and CDR2 is YNFKEQ. The CDR3 nucleotides read TGTGCCAGCAGCCAATTGATCTCGGGGCGGGAGTGGACAGAGACCCAGTACTTC. Its translation: CASSQLISGREWTETQYF.

V is TRBV19 and J is TRBJ2-1; 7 nucleotides line up with TRBD2. In germline, CDR1 is LNHDA, CDR2 SQIVND (reference sequence). The CDR3 runs to 16 residues. V gave up 3 bases and J gave up 6 bases; unmatched junction bases: 11. CDR3: CASSIAGRARVNEQFF. In DNA, the CDR3 is TGTGCCAGTAGTATTGCGGGGAGGGCCCGGGTCAATGAGCAGTTCTTC.

This chain uses TRBV6-2 or TRBV6-3 with TRBJ1-3; D not resolved. This CDR3 comprises 17 residues. From germline, CDR1 is MNHEY and CDR2 SVGEGT. V dropped 5 bases and J dropped 0 bases, with 17 bases sitting between them. The CDR3 spells CASSPPPRSASGNTIYF. DNA of the CDR3: TGTGCCAGCAGTCCCCCCCCGAGGTCCGCCTCTGGAAACACCATATATTTT.

V is TRBV2 and J is TRBJ2-1; 12 bases align to TRBD2. This CDR3 contains 13 residues. The germline CDR1 and CDR2 sequences are SNHLY and FYNNEI. J gave up 9 bases and V 8 bases, and 5 bases lay outside the gene matches. This CDR3 reads CASLAGGPSEQFF. The DNA for the CDR3 is TGTGCCAGCCTAGCGGGAGGGCCCAGTGAGCAGTTCTTC.

This sequence joins TRBV7-6 and TRBJ2-1; D may be TRBD2 (6 bases). This CDR3 comprises 16 residues. Germline V gene lookup returns CDR1 SGHVS and CDR2 FNYEAQ. V was clipped by 2 bases and J by 7 bases, with 18 bases between them. CDR3 protein: CASSLTLATLGNEQFF. The CDR3 region has the DNA TGTGCCAGCAGCTTAACCCTAGCGACATTGGGAAATGAGCAGTTCTTC.

The rearrangement uses TRBV10-2 and TRBJ2-7; 8 bases line up with TRBD1. Looked up from germline, CDR1 is WSHSY and CDR2 is SAAADI. The CDR3 length is 15 residues. Trimming took 2 bases from V and 0 from J; bases not matched to a gene: 3. In DNA form, the CDR3 reads TGCGCCAGCAGTGAGCTGGACAGGGCCTCCTACGAGCAGTACTTC. This sequence encodes CASSELDRASYEQYF.

The chain employs TRBV10-1 and TRBJ2-4; D may be TRBD1 (5 bases). Germline loops: CDR1 WNHNN, CDR2 SYGVQD (reference sequence). The CDR3 totals 13 residues. V was pared by 2 bases and J by 7 bases, with 9 bases between. CDR3 DNA sequence: TGCGCCAGCAGTGAGCACAGGAGTAACATTCAGTACTTC. It yields the protein CASSEHRSNIQYF.

V gene TRBV6-5 combines with J gene TRBJ1-2, with 10 bases aligning to TRBD1. The CDR3 runs to 15 residues. V lost 6 bases to trimming and J lost 4 bases; unmatched junction nucleotides: 8. Per germline, CDR1 MNHEY and CDR2 SVGAGI. CDR3 sequence reads: CASSPGTGVPYGYTF. CDR3 DNA: TGTGCCAGCAGCCCCGGGACAGGGGTCCCCTATGGCTACACCTTC.

V and J are TRBV27 and TRBJ1-5; maybe TRBD1 (5 bases). The CDR3 runs to 17 residues. CDR1 and CDR2 from the germline V gene are MNHEY and SMNVEV (reference sequence). Trimming pared 2 bases from V and 1 base from J, leaving 15 bases between. The CDR3 loop reads CASSLKAQPGSNQPQHF. The DNA for the CDR3 is TGTGCCAGCAGTTTAAAGGCTCAGCCAGGGAGCAATCAGCCCCAGCATTTT.

The chain couples TRBV7-8 to TRBJ2-7, with TRBD2 matching 13 bases. V shed 5 bases, J shed 3 bases, and the junction held 13 bases outside the gene matches. The CDR3 consists of 18 residues. Germline CDR1 SGHVS, CDR2 FQNEAQ. The CDR3 nucleotides are TGTGCCAGCAGCCCCGCCGTACGACTAGCGGGAGGCTTCTACGAGCAGTACTTC. Protein product: CASSPAVRLAGGFYEQYF. Full variable domain (missing parts from reference TRBV7-8 and TRBJ2-7): GAGVSQSPRYKVAKRGQDVALRCDPISGHVSLFWYQQALGQGPEFLTYFQNEAQLDKSGLPSDRFFAERPEGSVSTLKIQRTQQEDSAVYLCASSPAVRLAGGFYEQYFGPGTRLTVT.